This T cell receptor beta chain was sequenced during a study of Ad26.COV2.S vaccination and SARS-CoV-2 variants. The repertoire was sequenced with immunoSEQ multiplex PCR; TCRdb's copy has only in-frame clones and lacks some. The top ten clones hold 6.4% of a sample with around 300,000 clones, about 85% of them seen once. CDR1 is SEHNR and CDR2 is FQNEAQ in the germline V gene (reference sequence). V lost 0 bases and J lost 8, with 16 bases in between. This CDR3 contains 16 residues. Indicated treatment: roughly 19 received Ad26.COV2.S at low or high dose, single or two shots; several received placebo; per-sample allocation not given. Vaccine and placebo recipients were sampled on day 63 after the first injection.

This TCR came from a person between 18 and 60 years old who received the Ad26.COV2.S COVID-19 vaccine or a placebo. Source: peripheral blood, taken in a trial of Ad26.COV2.S vaccine versus placebo. The V and J genes are TRBV7-9 and TRBJ1-4; D uncertain. This chain's CDR3 is CASSLALDVSREKLFF. The CDR3 nucleotides read TGTGCCAGCAGCTTAGCGCTGGACGTTAGCCGGGAAAAACTGTTTTTT.